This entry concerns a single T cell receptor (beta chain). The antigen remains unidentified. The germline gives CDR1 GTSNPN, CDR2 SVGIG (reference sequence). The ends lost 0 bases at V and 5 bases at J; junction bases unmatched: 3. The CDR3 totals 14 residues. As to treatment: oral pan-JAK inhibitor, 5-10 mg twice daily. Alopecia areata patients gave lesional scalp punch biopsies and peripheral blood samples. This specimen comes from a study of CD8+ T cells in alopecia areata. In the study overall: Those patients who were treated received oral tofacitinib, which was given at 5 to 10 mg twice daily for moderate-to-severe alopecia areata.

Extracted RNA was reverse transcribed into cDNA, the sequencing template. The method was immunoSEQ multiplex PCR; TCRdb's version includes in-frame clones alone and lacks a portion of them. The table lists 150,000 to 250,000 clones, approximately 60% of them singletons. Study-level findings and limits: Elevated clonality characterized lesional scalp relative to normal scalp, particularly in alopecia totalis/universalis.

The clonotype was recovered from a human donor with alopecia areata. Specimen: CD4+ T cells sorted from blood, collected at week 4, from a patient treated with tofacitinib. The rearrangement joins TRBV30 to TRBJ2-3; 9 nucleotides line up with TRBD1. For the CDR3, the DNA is TGTGCCTGGAGTGTACAGGGGGCTGGAGATACGCAGTATTTT. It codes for CAWSVQGAGDTQYF. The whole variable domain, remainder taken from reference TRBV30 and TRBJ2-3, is SQTIHQWPATLVQPVGSPLSLECTVEGTSNPNLYWYRQAAGRGLQLLFYSVGIGQISSEVPQNLSASRPQDRQFILSSKKLLLSDSGFYLCAWSVQGAGDTQYFGPGTRLTVL.